This T cell receptor beta chain was sequenced in a study of control samples from healthy donors and cancer patients. Assay: immunoSEQ multiplex PCR; the TCRdb copy retains only in-frame clones and omits some. The table records about 180,000 clones, roughly 92% of them present only once. The CDR3 length is 13 residues. The V gene's germline CDR1 is MNHEY and CDR2 SMNVEV (reference sequence). With 4 bases removed from V and 12 bases from J, the gap between germline ends came to 16 bases. The sequence came from a man younger than 40 in good health. This chain connects TRBV27 to TRBJ2-1, with D perhaps assigned TRBD1 or TRBD2 (6 bases each). Sequencing was carried out using blood. CDR3 sequence (DNA): TGTGCCAGCAGTTCATACGGCGGAGGGGGGCAGTTCTTC. This translates into CASSSYGGGGQFF.